This T cell receptor (beta chain) derives from a study of blood T cell repertoires in COVID-19. Study summary: From the United States, Italy and Spain came samples of acute and convalescent COVID-19. T cells, B-cell-depleted T cells, or PBMCs supplied cDNA or gDNA.

Only in-frame clones appear in the TCRdb table, and some are missing; sequencing was by immunoSEQ multiplex PCR. Here the sample spans around 250,000 clones, approximately 85% being singletons. The sequencing input was peripheral blood. The sequence was collected from a man in his fifties with active or convalescent COVID-19.

CDR3 in DNA: TGTGCCACCAGTGATTTGCCGGGCCAAGAGACCCAGTACTTC. Protein: CATSDLPGQETQYF. The chain employs TRBV24-1 and TRBJ2-5; D is unresolved. Deletions cut 0 bases from V and 1 base from J, with 5 bases between. In germline, CDR1 is KGHDR, CDR2 SFDVKD. The CDR3 spans 14 residues.